One TCR beta chain is described in this entry. Its antigen is undetermined. It was at deep level that the assay was run. Sequenced by immunoSEQ multiplex PCR; TCRdb stores in-frame clones only, minus some. The table includes about 180,000 clones, 90% to 95% detected once. CDR1 and CDR2 from the germline V gene are SSHAT and FNYEAQ (reference sequence). Trimming removed 5 bases at V and 3 bases at J, with 10 bases between. This CDR3 region has 13 residues. The sample belongs to a study of shared clonotypes between healthy human individuals. Turning to the study itself: Plates per donor: three CD4 naive, three CD4 memory, two CD8 naive, one CD8 memory.

Findings and limits, study-wide: Naive subsets usually exceeded memory subsets in estimated richness. It was expected that sequencing depth would affect clonotype sharing among donors.

The chain employs TRBV7-7 and TRBJ2-5, with TRBD1 as a possible D gene (6 bases). Sequenced: naive CD4+ T cells sorted from blood. As for subset: CD45RA+ positively selected. The clonotype originates from a woman in her twenties or thirties in good health. CDR3 loop: CASSPTGKETQYF. The DNA for the CDR3 is TGTGCCAGCAGCCCGACAGGCAAAGAGACCCAGTACTTC.